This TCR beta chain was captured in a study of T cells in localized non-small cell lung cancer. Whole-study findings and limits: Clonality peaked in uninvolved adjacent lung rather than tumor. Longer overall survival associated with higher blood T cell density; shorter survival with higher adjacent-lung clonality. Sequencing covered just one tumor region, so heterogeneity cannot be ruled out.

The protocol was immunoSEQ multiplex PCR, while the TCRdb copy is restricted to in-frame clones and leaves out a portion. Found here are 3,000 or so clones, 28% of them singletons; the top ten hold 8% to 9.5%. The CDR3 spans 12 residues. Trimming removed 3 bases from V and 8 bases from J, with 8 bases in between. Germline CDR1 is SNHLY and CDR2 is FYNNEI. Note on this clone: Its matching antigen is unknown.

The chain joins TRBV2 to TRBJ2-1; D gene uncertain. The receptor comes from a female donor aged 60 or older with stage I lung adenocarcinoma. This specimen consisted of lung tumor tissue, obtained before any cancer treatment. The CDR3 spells CASSELVYEQFF. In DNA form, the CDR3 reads TGTGCCAGCAGTGAGCTGGTCTATGAGCAGTTCTTC.